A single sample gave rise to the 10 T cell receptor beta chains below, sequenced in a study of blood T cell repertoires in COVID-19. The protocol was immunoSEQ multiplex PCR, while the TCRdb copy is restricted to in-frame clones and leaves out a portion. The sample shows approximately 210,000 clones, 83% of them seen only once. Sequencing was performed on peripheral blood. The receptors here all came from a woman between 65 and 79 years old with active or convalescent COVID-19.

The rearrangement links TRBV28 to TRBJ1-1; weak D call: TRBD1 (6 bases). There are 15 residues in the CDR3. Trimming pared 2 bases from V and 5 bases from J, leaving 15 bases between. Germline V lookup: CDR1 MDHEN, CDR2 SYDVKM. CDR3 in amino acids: CASSLGGGYRTEAFF. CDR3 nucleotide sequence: TGTGCCAGCAGTTTAGGGGGCGGGTATAGGACTGAAGCTTTCTTT.

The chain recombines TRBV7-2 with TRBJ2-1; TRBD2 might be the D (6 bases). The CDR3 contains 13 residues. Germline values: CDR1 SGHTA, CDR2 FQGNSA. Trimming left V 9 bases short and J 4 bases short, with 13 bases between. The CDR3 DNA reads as TGTGCCAGTCGGGGGATACCTTACAATGAGCAGTTCTTC. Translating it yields CASRGIPYNEQFF.

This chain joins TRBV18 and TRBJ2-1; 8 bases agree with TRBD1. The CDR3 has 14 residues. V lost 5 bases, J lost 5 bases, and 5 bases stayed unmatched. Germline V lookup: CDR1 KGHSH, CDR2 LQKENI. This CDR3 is CASSWDRRDNEQFF. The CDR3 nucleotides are TGTGCCAGCTCATGGGACAGGAGGGACAATGAGCAGTTCTTC.

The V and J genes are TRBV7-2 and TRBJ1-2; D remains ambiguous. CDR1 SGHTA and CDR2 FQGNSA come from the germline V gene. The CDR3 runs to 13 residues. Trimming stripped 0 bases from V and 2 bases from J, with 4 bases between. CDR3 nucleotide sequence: TGTGCCAGCAGCTTAGCTGTAAACTATGGCTACACCTTC. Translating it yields CASSLAVNYGYTF.

The CDR3 nucleotides read TGTGCCAGTAGTATCCGGACAGGGTTCAAAGGGAACTATGGCTACACCTTC. It is translated as CASSIRTGFKGNYGYTF. The J gene is TRBJ1-2, the V gene TRBV19, with 8 bases fitting TRBD1. The CDR3 totals 17 residues. Trimming removed 3 bases from V and 2 bases from J; junction bases left unmatched: 11. Germline CDR1 LNHDA, CDR2 SQIVND (reference sequence).

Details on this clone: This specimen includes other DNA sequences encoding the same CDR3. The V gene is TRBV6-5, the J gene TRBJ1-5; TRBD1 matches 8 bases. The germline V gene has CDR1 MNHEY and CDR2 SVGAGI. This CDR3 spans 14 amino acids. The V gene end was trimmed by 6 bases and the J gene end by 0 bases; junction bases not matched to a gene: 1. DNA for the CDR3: TGTGCCAGCAGCGGACAGGGTAGCAATCAGCCCCAGCATTTT. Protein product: CASSGQGSNQPQHF.

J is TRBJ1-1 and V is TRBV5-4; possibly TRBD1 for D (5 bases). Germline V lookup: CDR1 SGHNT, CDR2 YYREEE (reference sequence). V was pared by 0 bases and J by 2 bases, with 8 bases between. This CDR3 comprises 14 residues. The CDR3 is CASSLDQGNTEAFF. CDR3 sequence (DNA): TGTGCCAGCAGCTTGGACCAGGGTAACACTGAAGCTTTCTTT.

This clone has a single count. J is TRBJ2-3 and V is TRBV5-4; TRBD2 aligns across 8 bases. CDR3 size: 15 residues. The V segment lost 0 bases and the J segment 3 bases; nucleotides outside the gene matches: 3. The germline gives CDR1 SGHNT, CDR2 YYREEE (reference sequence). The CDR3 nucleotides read TGTGCCAGCAGCTTGGGGGGACTAGGGACAGATACGCAGTATTTT. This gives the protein CASSLGGLGTDTQYF.

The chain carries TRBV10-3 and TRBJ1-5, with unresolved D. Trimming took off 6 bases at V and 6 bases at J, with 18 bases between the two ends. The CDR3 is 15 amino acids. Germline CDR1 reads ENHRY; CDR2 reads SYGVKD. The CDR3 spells CAISRTAEMSQPQHF. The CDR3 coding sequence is TGTGCCATCAGCCGGACTGCGGAAATGAGTCAGCCCCAGCATTTT.

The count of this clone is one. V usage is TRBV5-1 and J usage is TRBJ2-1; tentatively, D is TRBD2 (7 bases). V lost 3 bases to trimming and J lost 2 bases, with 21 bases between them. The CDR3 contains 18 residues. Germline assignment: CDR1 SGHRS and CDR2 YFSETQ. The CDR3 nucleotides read TGCGCCAGCAGCTCGATCCGAAGATGGGGGGGCACCTACAATGAGCAGTTCTTC. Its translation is CASSSIRRWGGTYNEQFF.